This TCR beta chain was recorded in a study of glioma-infiltrating T cells after dendritic cell vaccination. Germline values: CDR1 SEHNR, CDR2 FQNEAQ (reference sequence). This CDR3 is 14 amino acids long. V trimming: 4 bases; J trimming: 4 bases; junction bases outside the gene matches: 4. Clones were sequenced by immunoSEQ multiplex PCR, and TCRdb holds only the in-frame ones, with some missing. The table has about 65,000 clones, 86% seen once. The sample's time point: after dendritic cell vaccination, including at tumor progression/relapse. Only patients with spare fresh-frozen tumor and over two years of follow-up were included.

This receptor was taken from a human donor with glioblastoma. The sample here was blood, taken after dendritic cell vaccination. The chain joins TRBV7-9 to TRBJ1-1; 9 bases fit TRBD1. The CDR3 coding sequence is TGTGCCAGCAGCTCACAGGGGGCTGGCACTGAAGCTTTCTTT. This codes for CASSSQGAGTEAFF.